Listed below are T cell receptor beta chains from one sample, sequenced in a study of blood T cell repertoires in COVID-19. TCRdb's copy holds only in-frame clones and misses some; the assay was immunoSEQ multiplex PCR. The sample holds more than 75,000 clones, about 85% seen once. Sequenced: peripheral blood. These TCRs come from a woman aged 70 to 79 with acute or convalescent COVID-19. CDR3s include the opening cysteine and the closing phenylalanine or tryptophan. The D gene is left open where the match is weak. Clone size appears in some rows only: once, few, many, or a class for an expanded clone.

abundance: few; v_gene: TRBV5-1; j_gene: TRBJ1-3; d_gene: .; CDR3aa: CASSLSGEAGNTIYF; CDR3nt: TGCGCCAGCAGCTTGTCGGGGGAAGCTGGAAACACCATATATTTT
abundance: .; v_gene: TRBV19; j_gene: TRBJ1-1; d_gene: TRBD1; CDR3aa: CASSRGSQGGGSEAFF; CDR3nt: TGTGCCAGTAGTAGAGGATCGCAGGGGGGAGGATCTGAAGCTTTCTTT
abundance: .; v_gene: TRBV24-1; j_gene: TRBJ1-5; d_gene: .; CDR3aa: CATSDSRGRVYSQPQHF; CDR3nt: TGTGCCACCAGTGATTCTAGGGGCAGGGTGTACTCCCAGCCCCAGCATTTT
abundance: .; v_gene: TRBV3-1/TRBV3-2; j_gene: TRBJ2-3; d_gene: .; CDR3aa: CASSQGDWVAQYF; CDR3nt: TGTGCCAGCAGCCAAGGTGACTGGGTAGCGCAGTATTTT
abundance: few; v_gene: TRBV7-9; j_gene: TRBJ1-5; d_gene: .; CDR3aa: CASSLNSPGQPQHF; CDR3nt: TGTGCCAGCAGCTTAAATTCCCCGGGTCAGCCCCAGCATTTT
abundance: .; v_gene: TRBV19; j_gene: TRBJ2-1; d_gene: TRBD1; CDR3aa: CASSIAPRDRVVQFF; CDR3nt: TGTGCCAGTAGTATAGCGCCCCGGGACAGGGTGGTGCAGTTCTTC
abundance: .; v_gene: TRBV7-2; j_gene: TRBJ2-1; d_gene: TRBD2; CDR3aa: CASSLQTSGTSGHNEQFF; CDR3nt: TGTGCCAGCAGCCTTCAAACCAGCGGGACTAGCGGGCACAATGAGCAGTTCTTC
abundance: .; v_gene: TRBV7-2; j_gene: TRBJ2-2; d_gene: .; CDR3aa: CASSLVPLANTGELFF; CDR3nt: TGTGCCAGCAGCTTAGTACCACTCGCGAACACCGGGGAGCTGTTTTTT
abundance: .; v_gene: TRBV5-6; j_gene: TRBJ2-6; d_gene: .; CDR3aa: CASSLALGSSGANVLTF; CDR3nt: TGTGCCAGCAGCTTGGCTTTGGGGAGCTCTGGGGCCAACGTCCTGACTTTC
abundance: .; v_gene: TRBV5-6; j_gene: TRBJ1-1; d_gene: .; CDR3aa: CASSLRREGGREAFF; CDR3nt: TGTGCCAGCAGCTTAAGGCGAGAGGGAGGGCGTGAAGCTTTCTTT
abundance: .; v_gene: TRBV28; j_gene: TRBJ1-3; d_gene: .; CDR3aa: CASSRELSIGNTIYF; CDR3nt: TGTGCCAGCAGCCGGGAACTATCTATCGGAAACACCATATATTTT
abundance: .; v_gene: TRBV30; j_gene: TRBJ1-3; d_gene: TRBD1; CDR3aa: CAWATGQGRNTIYF; CDR3nt: TGTGCCTGGGCTACCGGACAGGGGAGAAACACCATATATTTT
abundance: once; v_gene: TRBV27; j_gene: TRBJ1-5; d_gene: .; CDR3aa: CASSALSNQPQHF; CDR3nt: TGTGCCAGCTCGGCACTAAGCAATCAGCCCCAGCATTTT
abundance: .; v_gene: TRBV5-1; j_gene: TRBJ2-3; d_gene: .; CDR3aa: CASSFLGSTDTQYF; CDR3nt: TGCGCCAGCAGCTTCCTCGGGAGCACAGATACGCAGTATTTT
abundance: .; v_gene: TRBV28; j_gene: TRBJ1-4; d_gene: TRBD1; CDR3aa: CASSSGTGNEKLFF; CDR3nt: TGTGCCAGCAGTTCCGGGACAGGGAATGAAAAACTGTTTTTT
abundance: .; v_gene: TRBV7-8; j_gene: TRBJ1-1; d_gene: TRBD1; CDR3aa: CASSLALNTGVFAFF; CDR3nt: TGTGCCAGCAGCTTAGCATTAAACACAGGGGTCTTTGCTTTCTTT
abundance: .; v_gene: TRBV25-1; j_gene: TRBJ1-2; d_gene: .; CDR3aa: CASSEYQGFNYGYTF; CDR3nt: TGTGCCAGCAGTGAATACCAGGGTTTTAACTATGGCTACACCTTC
abundance: .; v_gene: TRBV10-3; j_gene: TRBJ2-1; d_gene: TRBD2; CDR3aa: CAISGASGGPYNEQFF; CDR3nt: TGTGCCATCAGTGGGGCTAGCGGGGGCCCGTACAATGAGCAGTTCTTC
abundance: .; v_gene: TRBV12-5; j_gene: TRBJ1-1; d_gene: TRBD1; CDR3aa: CASGLSTGAKTNTEAFF; CDR3nt: TGTGCTAGTGGTTTGTCGACAGGGGCGAAGACCAACACTGAAGCTTTCTTT
abundance: .; v_gene: TRBV19; j_gene: TRBJ1-2; d_gene: .; CDR3aa: CASRRQDLYGYTF; CDR3nt: TGTGCCAGTAGAAGACAGGATCTCTATGGCTACACCTTC
abundance: .; v_gene: TRBV3-1/TRBV3-2; j_gene: TRBJ1-6; d_gene: .; CDR3aa: CASSQGPDSPLHF; CDR3nt: TGTGCCAGCAGCCAAGGTCCTGATTCACCCCTCCACTTT
abundance: .; v_gene: TRBV24-1; j_gene: TRBJ2-2; d_gene: .; CDR3aa: CATSDPGRGNSNTGELFF; CDR3nt: TGTGCCACCAGTGACCCTGGACGCGGGAACAGTAACACCGGGGAGCTGTTTTTT
abundance: .; v_gene: TRBV7-8; j_gene: TRBJ1-2; d_gene: TRBD1; CDR3aa: CASSQGEKIYGYTF; CDR3nt: TGTGCCAGCAGCCAGGGGGAAAAAATCTATGGCTACACCTTC
abundance: .; v_gene: TRBV4-2; j_gene: TRBJ1-5; d_gene: .; CDR3aa: CASSTRGGDQPQHF; CDR3nt: TGTGCCAGCAGCACCCGGGGGGGGGATCAGCCCCAGCATTTT
abundance: .; v_gene: TRBV2; j_gene: TRBJ1-4; d_gene: TRBD1; CDR3aa: CASQGQLNEKLFF; CDR3nt: TGTGCCAGCCAGGGACAGTTAAATGAAAAACTGTTTTTT
abundance: .; v_gene: TRBV3-1/TRBV3-2; j_gene: TRBJ1-5; d_gene: TRBD1; CDR3aa: CASSPGTGGNQPQHF; CDR3nt: TGTGCCAGCAGCCCCGGGACAGGGGGCAATCAGCCCCAGCATTTT
abundance: .; v_gene: TRBV28; j_gene: TRBJ2-1; d_gene: TRBD1; CDR3aa: CASSSGRTGVVNEQFF; CDR3nt: TGTGCCAGCAGTTCCGGTAGGACAGGGGTGGTCAATGAGCAGTTCTTC
abundance: .; v_gene: TRBV13; j_gene: TRBJ2-3; d_gene: TRBD2; CDR3aa: CASRLRLAGSTDTQYF; CDR3nt: TGTGCCAGCAGACTTAGACTAGCGGGGAGCACAGATACGCAGTATTTT
abundance: many; v_gene: TRBV24-1; j_gene: TRBJ1-5; d_gene: .; CDR3aa: CATSDPTADSKNQPQHF; CDR3nt: TGTGCCACCAGTGACCCAACTGCGGACAGCAAAAATCAGCCCCAGCATTTT
abundance: .; v_gene: TRBV14; j_gene: TRBJ2-5; d_gene: TRBD2; CDR3aa: CASSHGTSQQETQYF; CDR3nt: TGTGCCAGCAGCCACGGGACTAGCCAACAAGAGACCCAGTACTTC
abundance: .; v_gene: TRBV6-5; j_gene: TRBJ1-1; d_gene: TRBD1; CDR3aa: CASSYSGQGPNTEAFF; CDR3nt: TGTGCCAGCAGTTACTCGGGACAGGGGCCGAACACTGAAGCTTTCTTT
abundance: once; v_gene: TRBV19; j_gene: TRBJ1-6; d_gene: .; CDR3aa: CASTPGAGGRGNSPLHF; CDR3nt: TGTGCCAGTACCCCCGGCGCGGGGGGGCGAGGAAATTCACCCCTCCACTTT
abundance: .; v_gene: TRBV28; j_gene: TRBJ1-4; d_gene: .; CDR3aa: CASRQGNGEKLFF; CDR3nt: TGTGCCAGCAGGCAGGGGAACGGAGAAAAACTGTTTTTT
abundance: .; v_gene: TRBV2; j_gene: TRBJ2-3; d_gene: TRBD1; CDR3aa: CASSPGGSTDTQYF; CDR3nt: TGTGCCAGCAGCCCAGGGGGTAGCACAGATACGCAGTATTTT
abundance: .; v_gene: TRBV3-1/TRBV3-2; j_gene: TRBJ2-3; d_gene: .; CDR3aa: CASSQLGPDTQYF; CDR3nt: TGTGCCAGCAGTCAGCTAGGCCCAGATACGCAGTATTTT
abundance: once; v_gene: TRBV7-4; j_gene: TRBJ1-1; d_gene: .; CDR3aa: CANRSGEGMNTEAFF; CDR3nt: TGTGCCAACAGGTCGGGGGAAGGCATGAACACTGAAGCTTTCTTT
abundance: .; v_gene: TRBV2; j_gene: TRBJ1-3; d_gene: TRBD1; CDR3aa: CASPRDRGSGNTIYF; CDR3nt: TGTGCCAGCCCCCGGGACAGGGGCTCTGGAAACACCATATATTTT
abundance: .; v_gene: TRBV5-1; j_gene: TRBJ2-3; d_gene: .; CDR3aa: CASWGLFPDTQYF; CDR3nt: TGCGCCAGCTGGGGACTTTTTCCAGATACGCAGTATTTT